The 30 T cell receptor beta chains below come from one sample, sequenced in a study of T cell repertoires in cytomegalovirus infection. Their antigens are not known. TCRdb independently ran MiXCR on the reads; one entry per CDR3 protein. This sample has about a million distinct CDR3 sequences, with roughly 31% found just once. Material: cultured CD8+ T cells from PBMCs, obtained from culture after CMV antigen stimulation. Every receptor here comes from a human donor in good health (CMV status not recorded). Some clones in this sample may be carry-over from other donors' samples.

The V call is TRBV14, the J call TRBJ1-2; 7 bases match TRBD1. Per germline, CDR1 SGHDN and CDR2 FVKESK. This CDR3 spans 12 amino acids. V gave up 6 bases and J gave up 13 bases; unmatched junction bases: 11. The CDR3 region has the DNA TGTGCCAGCAGTTACACAGGGGAACACTGCACCTTC. It encodes CASSYTGEHCTF. Variable domain in full (rest from reference TRBV14 and TRBJ1-2): EAGVTQFPSHSVIEKGQTVTLRCDPISGHDNLYWYRRVMGKEIKFLLHFVKESKQDESGMPNNRFLAERTGGTYSTLKVQPAELEDSGVYFCASSYTGEHCTFGSGTRLTVV.

The J gene is TRBJ1-2, the V gene TRBV6-2 or TRBV6-3; perhaps TRBD1 as D (5 bases). The length of the CDR3 is 16 residues. In germline, CDR1 is MNHEY, CDR2 SVGEGT. V lost 4 bases and J 3 bases, leaving 18 bases between the germline ends. CDR3: CASSSAGTRLDYGYTF. The CDR3, as DNA: TGTGCCAGCAGTTCCGCCGGGACTAGGCTGGACTATGGCTACACCTTC.

There are a few counts of this clonotype. V and J are TRBV27 and TRBJ2-1; 12 bases fit TRBD1. The V gene end was trimmed by 2 bases and the J gene end by 6 bases; junction bases not matched to a gene: 8. The CDR3 is 17 residues long. Germline CDR1 and CDR2: MNHEY and SMNVEV (reference sequence). CDR3 sequence (DNA): TGTGCCAGCAGTTTAATTACCGGGACAGGGGGCTTCAATGAGCAGTTCTTC. This encodes CASSLITGTGGFNEQFF.

This chain links TRBV4-1 with TRBJ2-5, with a possible D match to TRBD1 (5 bases). V dropped 4 bases and J dropped 5 bases, with 17 bases sitting between them. The germline V gene encodes CDR1 MGHRA and CDR2 YSYEKL. The CDR3 loop spans 15 amino acids. CDR3 sequence: CASSLLGSHRETQYF. CDR3 sequence (DNA): TGCGCCAGCAGCCTCCTGGGGTCTCACAGGGAGACCCAGTACTTC.

The chain couples TRBV3-1 to TRBJ2-5; D unclear. V was shortened by 2 bases and J by 0 bases, with 4 bases between the two germline ends. The CDR3 has 13 amino acids. Germline V gene data show CDR1 as LGHDT and CDR2 as YNNKEL (reference sequence). The CDR3 protein is CASSQTDQETQYF. The CDR3 bases are TGTGCCAGCAGCCAAACAGACCAAGAGACCCAGTACTTC.

The chain links TRBV7-9 to TRBJ1-1; maybe TRBD1 (6 bases). CDR3 length: 14 residues. The germline V gene has CDR1 SEHNR and CDR2 FQNEAQ (reference sequence). V lost 7 bases and J 1 base, leaving 13 bases between the germline ends. This chain's CDR3 is CASNLKQGNTEAFF. The DNA of the CDR3 is TGTGCCAGCAACCTCAAACAGGGGAACACTGAAGCTTTCTTT.

There are a few counts of this clonotype. This rearrangement joins TRBV28 to TRBJ2-3; 12 bases fit TRBD2. The V segment lost 6 bases and the J segment 3 bases; nucleotides outside the gene matches: 22. This CDR3 spans 21 amino acids. The V gene's germline CDR1 is MDHEN and CDR2 SYDVKM. The CDR3 loop is CASSYTTVNLAGGPQTDTQYF. The CDR3 region has the DNA TGTGCCAGCAGCTATACTACCGTTAATCTAGCGGGGGGGCCTCAGACAGATACGCAGTATTTT.

This clonotype has only a few counts. This chain joins TRBV2 and TRBJ2-7; 10 positions agree with TRBD2. The CDR3 spans 15 residues. Germline assignment: CDR1 SNHLY and CDR2 FYNNEI. V shed 2 bases, J shed 7 bases, and the junction held 8 bases outside the gene matches. The CDR3 nucleotides are TGTGCCAGCAGTGAACTAAGCGGGGGGGCTGGGGAGCAGTACTTC. Translated: CASSELSGGAGEQYF.

Remarks on this clonotype: One junction end disagrees with the germline gene, perhaps due to a read error. The CDR3 reads CVSSFLGTTLYGQYF. CDR3 nucleotides: TGTGTCAGCAGCTTCTTGGGCACCACCCTTTACGGGCAGTACTTC. The chain links TRBV7-8 to TRBJ2-7, with no clear D. The CDR3 contains 15 residues. Per the germline V gene, CDR1 is SGHVS and CDR2 is FQNEAQ.

This clonotype was counted between two and nine times. The genes are TRBV19 and TRBJ1-5, with 11 bases identical to TRBD1. The CDR3 is 17 residues long. J was trimmed by 5 bases and V by 6 bases; bases with no gene match: 12. CDR1 and CDR2 (germline): LNHDA, SQIVND (reference sequence). The CDR3 loop is CASSPLVGTGGDQPQHF. CDR3 sequence (DNA): TGTGCCAGTAGCCCCCTCGTTGGGACAGGGGGGGATCAGCCCCAGCATTTT.

This clonotype has just a few counts. The chain carries TRBV7-9 and TRBJ2-7; the D is unclear. The CDR3 spans 17 residues. Between the trimmed V and J ends, which lost 4 bases and 0 bases, there was a span of 19 bases. CDR1 is SEHNR, CDR2 FQNEAQ, per germline (reference sequence). CDR3 residues: CASSSGVGSQNSYEQYF. The DNA for the CDR3 is TGTGCCAGCAGCTCCGGAGTGGGCAGCCAAAACTCCTACGAGCAGTACTTC. The full variable domain, in which reference TRBV7-9 and TRBJ2-7 provide the parts outside the CDR3, is DTGVSQNPRHKITKRGQNVTFRCDPISEHNRLYWYRQTLGQGPEFLTYFQNEAQLEKSRLLSDRFSAERPKGSFSTLEIQRTEQGDSAMYLCASSSGVGSQNSYEQYFGPGTRLTVT.

This clonotype occurred a few times. The chain recombines TRBV28 with TRBJ1-1; D is ambiguous. The germline V gene has CDR1 MDHEN and CDR2 SYDVKM. V lost 7 bases and J 5 bases, leaving 8 bases between the germline ends. This CDR3 region has 11 residues. The CDR3 coding sequence is TGTGCCAGCATAGCTGCGACTGAAGCTTTCTTT. Translation gives CASIAATEAFF.

The V and J genes are TRBV20-1 and TRBJ2-7; 7 nucleotides line up with TRBD2. The V gene's germline CDR1 is DFQATT and CDR2 SNEGSKA (reference sequence). The CDR3 consists of 18 residues. With V trimmed by 6 bases and J by 1 base, 21 bases remained unmatched. The CDR3 nucleotides read TGCAGTGCATCTCCCACCCCCCGGGACTATAGAGATTCCTACGAGCAGTACTTC. It is translated as CSASPTPRDYRDSYEQYF.

This clonotype has just a few counts. The rearrangement links TRBV28 to TRBJ2-3; perhaps D is TRBD1 or TRBD2 (5 bases each). V lost 3 bases, J lost 3 bases, and 16 bases lay in between. The CDR3 is made up of 16 amino acids. Germline CDR1 reads MDHEN; CDR2 reads SYDVKM. DNA for the CDR3: TGTGCCAGCAGTTTTAAAGGGGTATGGGGGACAGATACGCAGTATTTT. Its translation: CASSFKGVWGTDTQYF.

This clonotype occurred a few times. The chain employs TRBV6-1 and TRBJ2-7; D unresolved. The CDR3 totals 15 residues. The germline V and J ends were trimmed by 4 bases and 2 bases, with 15 bases remaining between them. CDR1 and CDR2 (germline): MNHNS, SASEGT. The chain's CDR3 is CASSAVYDGPYEQYF. Written as DNA, the CDR3 is TGTGCCAGCAGTGCAGTTTACGACGGACCCTACGAGCAGTACTTC.

This clonotype was observed at least ten times. The chain carries TRBV7-6 and TRBJ1-2, with D possibly being TRBD1 (6 bases). V was pared by 5 bases and J by 8 bases, with 15 bases between. In germline, CDR1 is SGHVS, CDR2 FNYEAQ. The CDR3 loop spans 13 amino acids. CDR3: CASSPGAQGGYTF. Here the CDR3 DNA reads TGTGCCAGCAGCCCGGGGGCCCAGGGAGGCTACACCTTC.

This clonotype was counted at least ten times. The chain combines TRBV7-9 with TRBJ1-5, with TRBD1 matching 9 bases. The CDR3 spans 16 residues. Trimming at V came to 0 bases and at J to 7 bases, leaving 7 bases not matched to a gene. CDR1 and CDR2 from the germline V gene are SEHNR and FQNEAQ (reference sequence). In DNA form, the CDR3 reads TGTGCCAGCAGCTTAGCGGGGACAGGGCTAGAACAGCCCCAGCATTTT. Protein product: CASSLAGTGLEQPQHF.

The V gene is TRBV4-3, the J gene TRBJ2-2; the match to TRBD1 covers 7 bases. The germline CDR1 and CDR2 sequences are LGHNA and YSLEER. V was clipped by 0 bases and J by 2 bases; unmatched bases: 9. CDR3 length equals 18 residues. CDR3 region: CASSQESVGGYNTGELFF. Written as DNA, the CDR3 is TGCGCCAGCAGCCAAGAGTCGGTAGGGGGCTATAACACCGGGGAGCTGTTTTTT.

This chain connects TRBV12-3 or TRBV12-4 to TRBJ2-5; 9 bases match TRBD2. CDR3 length: 14 residues. The junction had 6 bases not matched to a gene; V was cut back by 5 bases and J by 5 bases. The CDR3 coding sequence is TGTGCCAGCAGTCCGAGCGGGGGGTTGGAGACCCAGTACTTC. It encodes CASSPSGGLETQYF.

The chain uses TRBV27 and TRBJ2-7, with 8 bases identical to TRBD1. CDR3 length equals 15 residues. Unmatched junction bases numbered 8, after V lost 5 bases and J lost 2 bases. Germline lookup yields CDR1 MNHEY and CDR2 SMNVEV (reference sequence). The CDR3 region is CASSARRDRPYEQYV. Written as DNA, the CDR3 is TGTGCCAGCAGTGCCCGCCGGGACAGGCCCTACGAGCAGTACGTC.

There are a few counts of this clonotype. V and J are TRBV10-3 and TRBJ1-5; D unclear. CDR3 length equals 13 residues. The ends were cut back, 4 bases at V and 6 bases at J, with 10 bases in the middle. The germline V gene has CDR1 ENHRY and CDR2 SYGVKD. In nucleotides, the CDR3 is TGTGCCATCAGTGCCGAAGGGTTTCAGCCCCAGCATTTT. It codes for CAISAEGFQPQHF.

V usage is TRBV6-1 and J usage is TRBJ2-2; TRBD2 matches 7 bases. The CDR3 extends over 15 amino acids. The germline gives CDR1 MNHNS, CDR2 SASEGT. J gave up 3 bases and V 4 bases, and 5 bases lay outside the gene matches. The CDR3 nucleotides read TGTGCCAGCAGTGGGCGGGAGAGGGACACCGGGGAGCTGTTTTTT. Amino acid sequence: CASSGRERDTGELFF.

The rearrangement joins TRBV28 to TRBJ1-5; the D is unclear. Trimming removed 8 bases at V and 1 base at J, with 21 bases between. This CDR3 comprises 17 residues. CDR1 and CDR2 from the germline V gene are MDHEN and SYDVKM. The CDR3 DNA sequence: TGTGCCAGCCCAACCCCCGCAGGCGGGGTGAGCAATCAGCCCCAGCATTTT. Amino acids: CASPTPAGGVSNQPQHF.

This clonotype was observed a handful of times. The chain links TRBV4-1 to TRBJ2-5; D is possibly TRBD1 (5 bases). Germline values: CDR1 MGHRA, CDR2 YSYEKL. Between the trimmed V and J ends, which lost 0 bases and 2 bases, there was a span of 13 bases. The CDR3 consists of 16 residues. CDR3 sequence (DNA): TGCGCCAGCAGCCAAGATTCCGCAGGGCATCAAGAGACCCAGTACTTC. Protein product: CASSQDSAGHQETQYF.

This chain uses TRBV7-9 with TRBJ1-2; D is ambiguous. The V gene lost 1 base and the J gene lost 0 bases, with 6 bases spanning the gap. The germline V gene encodes CDR1 SEHNR and CDR2 FQNEAQ (reference sequence). CDR3 length: 14 residues. This CDR3 is CASSLVQPNYGYTF. In nucleotides, the CDR3 is TGTGCCAGCAGCTTAGTACAGCCTAACTATGGCTACACCTTC.

The rearrangement links TRBV25-1 to TRBJ2-7; D remains unclear. Trimming shortened V by 4 bases and J by 4 bases, and 8 bases separated the two germline ends. Per germline, CDR1 MGHDK and CDR2 SYGVNS. The CDR3 has 12 residues. The CDR3 DNA is TGTGCCAGCAGTGCACACATGTACGAGCAGTACTTC. Protein: CASSAHMYEQYF.

This clonotype was found a few times. This sequence may be a read error, since a much larger clone differs from it by one base. This chain joins TRBV7-2 and TRBJ2-3; no clear D. The V gene's germline CDR1 is SGHTA and CDR2 FQGNSA. The CDR3 is made up of 13 amino acids. The CDR3 coding sequence is TGTGTCAGCAGCAGGCCGGCCACAGATACGCAGTATTTT. It codes for CVSSRPATDTQYF.

This chain connects TRBV10-1 to TRBJ1-1; D is uncertain. The length of the CDR3 is 13 residues. The V and J ends lost 4 bases and 5 bases respectively, with 11 bases between them. The V gene's germline CDR1 is WNHNN and CDR2 SYGVQD (reference sequence). The CDR3 DNA follows: TGCGCCAGCAGTGCGCTCCGGGAGACTGAAGCTTTCTTT. This translates into CASSALRETEAFF.

This clonotype appeared a few times. The chain is built from TRBV10-3 and TRBJ1-2, with D possibly TRBD1 on 6 matching bases. The CDR3 is 16 residues long. Germline V gene sequence: CDR1 ENHRY, CDR2 SYGVKD. Trimming removed 11 bases from V and 0 bases from J, with 22 bases in between. CDR3 bases: TGTGCCTTCCGGGGGCGCCATGGGGGAGCTAACTATGGCTACACCTTC. Translation gives CAFRGRHGGANYGYTF.

This clonotype was counted between two and nine times. The CDR3 sequence: CASSQDRGGDFYGYTF. CDR3 bases: TGCGCCAGCAGCCAAGATCGGGGGGGGGACTTCTATGGCTACACCTTC. V and J are TRBV4-3 and TRBJ1-2, with a weak D call TRBD1 (5 bases). This CDR3 region has 16 residues. The V end lost 0 bases, the J end lost 4 bases, and 15 bases lay between the germline ends. Germline assignment: CDR1 LGHNA and CDR2 YSLEER.